This entry lists 11 T cell receptor beta chains sequenced from one sample in a study of T-cell memory formation after mild COVID-19 (dated by TCRdb to the early 2020s). Library generation was performed with 5' RACE. Reads for this sample came from an Illumina NovaSeq 6000. The public reads were reprocessed in TCRdb via fastp at Q25 and MiXCR, keeping in-frame beta chains. All rows with the same CDR3 protein become a single entry with the most common DNA and genes. The sample includes some 260,000 distinct CDR3 sequences, with around 15% observed a single time. The ten largest clones capture 3.5% to 4% of the sample. Sequences were obtained from PBMCs or a T cell subset sorted from them (not recorded which). Receptor source: a man younger than 35 who had mild COVID-19 (a few samples of this study predate the infection). The sample titles of this study are shuffled in the database, so cell type and time point are left out; the donor was told from shared clones.

The chain recombines TRBV3-1 with TRBJ1-2, with D uncertain. The CDR3 loop spans 16 amino acids. Germline CDR1 is LGHDT and CDR2 is YNNKEL (reference sequence). The ends were cut back, 3 bases at V and 5 bases at J, with 19 bases in the middle. CDR3 loop: CASSHRYTQPTYGYTF. DNA of the CDR3: TGTGCCAGCAGCCACCGATACACACAACCCACTTATGGCTACACCTTC.

The chain couples TRBV10-3 to TRBJ1-1; D remains ambiguous. Trimming removed 3 bases at V and 2 bases at J, with 7 bases between. The CDR3 consists of 13 residues. Germline assignment: CDR1 ENHRY and CDR2 SYGVKD. This chain's CDR3 is CAISDRPNTEAFF. CDR3 nucleotide sequence: TGTGCCATCAGTGACAGACCTAACACTGAAGCTTTCTTT.

This clonotype was counted only a few times. The J gene is TRBJ1-5, the V gene TRBV30; 8 positions match TRBD1. This CDR3 has 15 residues. V lost 3 bases to trimming and J lost 3 bases; unmatched junction nucleotides: 7. Germline V gives CDR1 GTSNPN, CDR2 SVGIG (reference sequence). The CDR3 sequence: CAWRAQGDNNQPQHF. The CDR3 DNA reads TGTGCCTGGAGAGCACAGGGGGATAACAATCAGCCCCAGCATTTT.

This clonotype has only a few counts. The rearrangement links TRBV4-1 to TRBJ1-1; 8 bases line up with TRBD1. The V segment lost 0 bases and the J segment 8 bases; nucleotides outside the gene matches: 5. The CDR3 length is 14 residues. From germline, CDR1 is MGHRA and CDR2 YSYEKL. For the CDR3, the DNA is TGCGCCAGCAGCCAAGATGGCAGGGGGCTCGAAGCTTTCTTT. As protein: CASSQDGRGLEAFF.

This clonotype was seen repeatedly, ten times or more. The V and J genes are TRBV3-1 and TRBJ1-1; D uncertain. CDR1 and CDR2 (germline): LGHDT, YNNKEL (reference sequence). The ends were cut back, 2 bases at V and 1 base at J, with 8 bases in the middle. The CDR3 loop spans 14 amino acids. Here the CDR3 reads CASSQFLGNTEAFF. CDR3 nucleotides: TGTGCCAGCAGCCAATTTCTCGGGAACACTGAAGCTTTCTTT.

J is TRBJ2-3 and V is TRBV6-5; D unclear. Germline assignment: CDR1 MNHEY and CDR2 SVGAGI. Trimming shortened V by 6 bases and J by 3 bases, and 10 bases separated the two germline ends. CDR3 size: 13 residues. The CDR3 loop is CASSFLKTDTQYF. CDR3 in DNA: TGTGCCAGCAGCTTCCTAAAAACAGATACGCAGTATTTT.

CDR3 in DNA: TGTGCCAGCGCCCTGAATCGTAACTATGGCTACACCTTC. Protein: CASALNRNYGYTF. The rearrangement joins TRBV27 to TRBJ1-2, with D uncertain. Deletions cut 8 bases from V and 1 base from J, with 11 bases between. CDR3 length: 13 residues. Germline V gene sequence: CDR1 MNHEY, CDR2 SMNVEV (reference sequence).

This chain links TRBV6-5 with TRBJ1-2; 7 positions match TRBD1. V lost 2 bases, J lost 7 bases, and 13 bases stayed unmatched. The V gene's germline CDR1 is MNHEY and CDR2 SVGAGI. This CDR3 spans 16 amino acids. CDR3 DNA: TGTGCCAGCAGTTACGCCCTTGGGCAGGGGGAAGCTGGCTACACCTTC. Its protein product is CASSYALGQGEAGYTF.

The table lists this clonotype with many counts. The rearrangement joins TRBV7-2 to TRBJ1-6; D might be TRBD1 (6 bases). V gave up 5 bases and J gave up 6 bases, with 8 bases separating them. Per the germline V gene, CDR1 is SGHTA and CDR2 is FQGNSA. CDR3 length: 13 residues. As DNA, the CDR3 is TGTGCCAGCAGCCCGGACAGTAATTCACCCCTCCACTTT. Amino acid sequence: CASSPDSNSPLHF.

This clonotype was recorded a few times. The V gene is TRBV3-1, the J gene TRBJ1-6; no firm D call. Trimming stripped 4 bases from V and 9 bases from J, with 13 bases between. Germline CDR1 and CDR2: LGHDT and YNNKEL (reference sequence). This CDR3 has 14 amino acids. For the CDR3, the DNA is TGTGCCAGCAGCCCAAGGGAGTTGGGTTCACCCCTCCACTTT. This encodes CASSPRELGSPLHF.

This clonotype was observed a handful of times. V gene TRBV7-7 combines with J gene TRBJ2-2; D uncertain. In germline, CDR1 is SSHAT, CDR2 FNYEAQ (reference sequence). The CDR3 spans 16 residues. Trimming shortened V by 2 bases and J by 0 bases, and 10 bases separated the two germline ends. DNA for the CDR3: TGTGCCAGCAGCTTAAGGAGTCCCCCGAACACCGGGGAGCTGTTTTTT. Its protein is CASSLRSPPNTGELFF.